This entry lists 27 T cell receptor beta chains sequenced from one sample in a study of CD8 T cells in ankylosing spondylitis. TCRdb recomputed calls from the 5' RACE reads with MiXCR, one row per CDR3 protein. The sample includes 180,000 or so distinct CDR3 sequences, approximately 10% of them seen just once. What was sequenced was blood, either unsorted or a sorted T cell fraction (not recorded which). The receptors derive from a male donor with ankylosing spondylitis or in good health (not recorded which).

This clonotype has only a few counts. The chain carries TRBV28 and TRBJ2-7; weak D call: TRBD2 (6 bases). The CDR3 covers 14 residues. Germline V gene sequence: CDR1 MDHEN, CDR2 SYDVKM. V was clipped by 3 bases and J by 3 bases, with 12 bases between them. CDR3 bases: TGTGCCAGCAGTTTTATCCAGGGAGGCTACGAGCAGTACTTC. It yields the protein CASSFIQGGYEQYF.

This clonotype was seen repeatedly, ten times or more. The CDR3 DNA sequence: TGTGCCAGCATGGAGAGTTACGAGCAGTACTTC. The encoded protein is CASMESYEQYF. The rearrangement uses TRBV2 and TRBJ2-7, with D uncertain. This CDR3 has 11 amino acids. V was clipped by 7 bases and J by 4 bases, with 8 bases between them. Germline CDR1 and CDR2: SNHLY and FYNNEI.

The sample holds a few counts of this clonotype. For the CDR3, the DNA is TGTGCCAGCAGTTACACTCGGACACCCGTGGAGAAGACCCAGTACTTC. Translated: CASSYTRTPVEKTQYF. The chain is built from TRBV6-5 and TRBJ2-5; D may be TRBD1 (5 bases). Trimming left V 2 bases short and J 6 bases short, with 19 bases between. The CDR3 contains 16 residues. Germline CDR1 and CDR2: MNHEY and SVGAGI.

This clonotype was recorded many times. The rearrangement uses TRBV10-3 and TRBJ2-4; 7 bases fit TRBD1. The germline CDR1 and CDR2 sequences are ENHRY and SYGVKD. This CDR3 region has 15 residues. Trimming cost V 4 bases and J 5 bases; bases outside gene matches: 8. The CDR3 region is CAISAGAGGENIQYF. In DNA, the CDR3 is TGTGCCATCAGTGCAGGGGCAGGGGGAGAAAACATTCAGTACTTC.

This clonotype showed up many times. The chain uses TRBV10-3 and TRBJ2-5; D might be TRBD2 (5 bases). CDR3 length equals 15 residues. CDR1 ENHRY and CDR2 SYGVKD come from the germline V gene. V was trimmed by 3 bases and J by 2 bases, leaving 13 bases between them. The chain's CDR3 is CAISEGGGNQETQYF. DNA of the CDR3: TGTGCCATCAGTGAAGGTGGAGGAAATCAAGAGACCCAGTACTTC.

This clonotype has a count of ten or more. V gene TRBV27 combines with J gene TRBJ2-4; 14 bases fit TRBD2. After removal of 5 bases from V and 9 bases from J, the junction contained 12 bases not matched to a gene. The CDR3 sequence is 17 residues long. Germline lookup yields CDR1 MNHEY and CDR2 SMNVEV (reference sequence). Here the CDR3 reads CASSLRPGLAGAAIQYF. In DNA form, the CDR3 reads TGTGCCAGCAGTCTACGACCGGGACTAGCGGGAGCGGCCATTCAGTACTTC.

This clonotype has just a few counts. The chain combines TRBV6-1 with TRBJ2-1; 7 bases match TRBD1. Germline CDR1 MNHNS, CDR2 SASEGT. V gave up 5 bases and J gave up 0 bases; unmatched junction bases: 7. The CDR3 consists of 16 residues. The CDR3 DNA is TGTGCCAGCAGTCCGAACAGGGGAAGCTCCTACAATGAGCAGTTCTTC. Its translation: CASSPNRGSSYNEQFF.

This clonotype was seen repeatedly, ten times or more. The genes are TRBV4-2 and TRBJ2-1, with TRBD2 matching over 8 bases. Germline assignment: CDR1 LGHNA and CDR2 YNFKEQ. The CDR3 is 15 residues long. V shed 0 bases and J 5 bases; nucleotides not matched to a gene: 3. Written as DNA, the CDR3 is TGTGCCAGCAGCCAAGATGCGGGGGGTGACAATGAGCAGTTCTTC. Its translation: CASSQDAGGDNEQFF.

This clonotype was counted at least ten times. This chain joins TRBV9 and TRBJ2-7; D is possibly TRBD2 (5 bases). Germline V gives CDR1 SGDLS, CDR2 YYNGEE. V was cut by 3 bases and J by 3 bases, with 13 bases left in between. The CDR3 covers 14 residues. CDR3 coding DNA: TGTGCCAGCAGCGCGGGCGGCCGGGGCTACGAGCAGTACTTC. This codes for CASSAGGRGYEQYF. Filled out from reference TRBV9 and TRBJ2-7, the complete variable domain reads DSGVTQTPKHLITATGQRVTLRCSPRSGDLSVYWYQQSLDQGLQFLIQYYNGEERAKGNILERFSAQQFPDLHSELNLSSLELGDSALYFCASSAGGRGYEQYFGPGTRLTVT.

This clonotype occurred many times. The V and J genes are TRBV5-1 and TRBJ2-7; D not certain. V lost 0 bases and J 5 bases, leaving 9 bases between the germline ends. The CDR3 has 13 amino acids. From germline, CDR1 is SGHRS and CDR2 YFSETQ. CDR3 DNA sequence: TGCGCCAGCAGCTTGGTACAGTCCCACGAGCAGTACTTC. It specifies CASSLVQSHEQYF. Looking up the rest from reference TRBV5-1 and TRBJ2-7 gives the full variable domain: KAGVTQTPRYLIKTRGQQVTLSCSPISGHRSVSWYQQTPGQGLQFLFEYFSETQRNKGNFPGRFSGRQFSNSRSEMNVSTLELGDSALYLCASSLVQSHEQYFGPGTRLTVT.

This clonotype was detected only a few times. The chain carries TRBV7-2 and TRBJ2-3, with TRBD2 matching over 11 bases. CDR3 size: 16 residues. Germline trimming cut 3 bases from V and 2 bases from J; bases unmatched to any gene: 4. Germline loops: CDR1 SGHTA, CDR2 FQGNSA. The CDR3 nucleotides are TGTGCCAGCAGCTTGTTAGCGGGGGGGCTCACAGATACGCAGTATTTT. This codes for CASSLLAGGLTDTQYF.

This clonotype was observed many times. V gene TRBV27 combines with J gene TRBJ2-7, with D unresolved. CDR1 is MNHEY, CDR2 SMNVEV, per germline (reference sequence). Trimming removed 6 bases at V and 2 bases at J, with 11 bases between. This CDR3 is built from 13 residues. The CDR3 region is CASSWASTYEQYF. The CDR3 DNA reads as TGTGCCAGCAGCTGGGCCAGCACCTACGAGCAGTACTTC.

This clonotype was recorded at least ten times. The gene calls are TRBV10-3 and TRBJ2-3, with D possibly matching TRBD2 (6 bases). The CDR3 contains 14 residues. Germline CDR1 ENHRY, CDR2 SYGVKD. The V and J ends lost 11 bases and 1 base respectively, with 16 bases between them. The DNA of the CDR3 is TGTGCCGCTTCGGAGGGCCGGGGCACAGATACGCAGTATTTT. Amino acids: CAASEGRGTDTQYF.

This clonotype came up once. CDR3 sequence: CASKRTEQETQYF. The CDR3 nucleotides read TGTGCCAGCAAGAGGACAGAGCAAGAGACCCAGTACTTC. V is TRBV7-9 and J is TRBJ2-5; possibly TRBD1 for D (6 bases). Germline V gene lookup returns CDR1 SEHNR and CDR2 FQNEAQ (reference sequence). The CDR3 runs to 13 residues. Trimming stripped 7 bases from V and 2 bases from J, with 11 bases between. Using reference TRBV7-9 and TRBJ2-5 for the parts outside the CDR3, the full variable domain is DTGVSQNPRHKITKRGQNVTFRCDPISEHNRLYWYRQTLGQGPEFLTYFQNEAQLEKSRLLSDRFSAERPKGSFSTLEIQRTEQGDSAMYLCASKRTEQETQYFGPGTRLLVL.

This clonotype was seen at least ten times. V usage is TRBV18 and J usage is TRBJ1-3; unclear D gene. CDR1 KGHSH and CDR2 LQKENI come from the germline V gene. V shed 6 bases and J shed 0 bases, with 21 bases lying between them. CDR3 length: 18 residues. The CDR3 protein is CASSPGLGRLSSGNTIYF. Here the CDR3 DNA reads TGTGCCAGCTCCCCGGGTCTGGGCAGATTGAGCTCTGGAAACACCATATATTTT.

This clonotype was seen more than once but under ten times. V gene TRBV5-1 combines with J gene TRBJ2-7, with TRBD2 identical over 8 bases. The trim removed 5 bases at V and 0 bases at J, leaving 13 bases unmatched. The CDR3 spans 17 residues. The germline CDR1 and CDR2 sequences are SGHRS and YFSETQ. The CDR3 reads CASRFSGGGSSSYEQYF. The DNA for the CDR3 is TGCGCCAGCAGATTTTCCGGCGGGGGGTCAAGCTCCTACGAGCAGTACTTC.

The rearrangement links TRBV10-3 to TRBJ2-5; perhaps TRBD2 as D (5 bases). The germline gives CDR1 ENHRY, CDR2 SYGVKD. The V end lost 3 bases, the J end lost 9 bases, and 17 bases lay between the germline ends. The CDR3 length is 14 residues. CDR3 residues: CAISEGGGMRAQYF. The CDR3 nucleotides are TGTGCCATCAGTGAAGGCGGCGGAATGAGGGCCCAGTACTTC.

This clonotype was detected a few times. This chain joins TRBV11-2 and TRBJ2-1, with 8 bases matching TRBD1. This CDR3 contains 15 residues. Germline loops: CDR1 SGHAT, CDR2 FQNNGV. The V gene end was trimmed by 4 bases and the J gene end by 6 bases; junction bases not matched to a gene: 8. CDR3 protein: CASSSTGAWGNEQFF. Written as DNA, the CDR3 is TGTGCCAGCAGCTCGACAGGGGCCTGGGGCAATGAGCAGTTCTTC. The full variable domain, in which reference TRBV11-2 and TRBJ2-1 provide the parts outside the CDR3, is EAGVAQSPRYKIIEKRQSVAFWCNPISGHATLYWYQQILGQGPKLLIQFQNNGVVDDSQLPKDRFSAERLKGVDSTLKIQPAKLEDSAVYLCASSSTGAWGNEQFFGPGTRLTVL.

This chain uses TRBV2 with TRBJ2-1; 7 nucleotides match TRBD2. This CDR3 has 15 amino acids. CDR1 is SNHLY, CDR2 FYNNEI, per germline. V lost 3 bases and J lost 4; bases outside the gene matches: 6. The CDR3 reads CASSDAGATYNEQFF. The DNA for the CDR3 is TGTGCCAGCAGTGACGCGGGAGCAACATACAATGAGCAGTTCTTC.

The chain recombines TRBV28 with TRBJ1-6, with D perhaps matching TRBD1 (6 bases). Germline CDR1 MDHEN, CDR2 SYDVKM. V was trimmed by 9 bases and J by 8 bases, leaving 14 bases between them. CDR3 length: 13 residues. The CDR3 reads CASGGARHSPLHF. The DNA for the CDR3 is TGTGCCAGTGGGGGGGCCAGACATTCACCCCTCCACTTT.

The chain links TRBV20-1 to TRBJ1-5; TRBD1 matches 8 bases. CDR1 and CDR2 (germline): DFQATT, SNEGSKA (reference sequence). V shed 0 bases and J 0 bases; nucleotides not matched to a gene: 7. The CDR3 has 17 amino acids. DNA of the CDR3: TGCAGTGCTAGAGACCCGGACAGGGTCTATAGCAATCAGCCCCAGCATTTT. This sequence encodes CSARDPDRVYSNQPQHF.

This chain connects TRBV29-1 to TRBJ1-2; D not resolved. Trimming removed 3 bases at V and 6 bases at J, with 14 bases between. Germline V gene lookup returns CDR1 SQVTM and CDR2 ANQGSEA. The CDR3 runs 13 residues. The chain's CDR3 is CSVDAGSGNGYTF. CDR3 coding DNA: TGCAGCGTTGACGCCGGATCTGGGAATGGCTACACCTTC.

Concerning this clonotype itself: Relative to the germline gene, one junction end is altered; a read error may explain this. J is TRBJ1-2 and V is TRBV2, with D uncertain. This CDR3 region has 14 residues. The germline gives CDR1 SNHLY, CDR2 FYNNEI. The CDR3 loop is CASTGDTINYDYTF. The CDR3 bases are TGTGCCAGCACCGGAGACACCATTAACTATGACTACACCTTC. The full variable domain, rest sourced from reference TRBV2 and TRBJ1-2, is EPEVTQTPSHQVTQMGQEVILRCVPISNHLYFYWYRQILGQKVEFLVSFYNNEISEKSEIFDDQFSVERPDGSNFTLKIRSTKLEDSAMYFCASTGDTINYDYTFGSGTRLTVV.

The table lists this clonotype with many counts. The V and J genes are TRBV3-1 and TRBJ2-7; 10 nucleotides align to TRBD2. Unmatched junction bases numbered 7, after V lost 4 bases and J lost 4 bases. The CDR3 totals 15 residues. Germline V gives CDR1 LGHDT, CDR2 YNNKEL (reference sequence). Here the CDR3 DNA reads TGTGCCAGCAGCCTAGGACTAGCGGCAGGTTACGAGCAGTACTTC. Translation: CASSLGLAAGYEQYF.

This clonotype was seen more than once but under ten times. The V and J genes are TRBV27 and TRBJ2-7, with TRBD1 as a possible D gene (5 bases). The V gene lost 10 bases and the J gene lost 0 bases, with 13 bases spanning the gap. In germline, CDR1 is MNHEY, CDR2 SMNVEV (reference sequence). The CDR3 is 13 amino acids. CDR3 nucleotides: TGTGCCACTACTGACAGAGTCTCCTACGAGCAGTACTTC. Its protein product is CATTDRVSYEQYF.

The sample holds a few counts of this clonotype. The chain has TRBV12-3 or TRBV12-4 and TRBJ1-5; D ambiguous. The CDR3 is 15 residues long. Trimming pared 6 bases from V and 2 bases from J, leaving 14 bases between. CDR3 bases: TGTGCCAGCAGCAGCTTCGTAAAGGGCAATCAGCCCCAGCATTTT. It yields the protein CASSSFVKGNQPQHF.

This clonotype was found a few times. The CDR3 loop reads CSVRPGLVNEQYF. CDR3 sequence (DNA): TGCAGCGTACGACCGGGACTAGTCAACGAGCAGTACTTC. The chain combines TRBV29-1 with TRBJ2-7; 8 positions match TRBD2. This CDR3 has 13 amino acids. V trimming: 6 bases; J trimming: 5 bases; junction bases outside the gene matches: 9. Germline CDR1 is SQVTM and CDR2 is ANQGSEA.